The present TCR beta chain was sequenced within a study of blood T cell repertoires in COVID-19. CDR1 and CDR2 from the germline V gene are SGHRS and YFSETQ. Unmatched junction bases numbered 17, after V lost 3 bases and J lost 3 bases. This CDR3 is 21 amino acids long. Assay used: immunoSEQ multiplex PCR; TCRdb lists only in-frame clones, some missing. The sample includes roughly 150,000 clones, around 87% of them seen just once. The V gene is TRBV5-1, the J gene TRBJ2-3; 15 positions match TRBD2. The TCR originated in an older woman with COVID-19, enrolled during active disease. The specimen was peripheral blood. The CDR3 region is CASSWMAPGLAGGQDTDTQYF. CDR3 coding DNA: TGCGCCAGCAGCTGGATGGCCCCCGGACTAGCGGGGGGGCAAGATACAGATACGCAGTATTTT.